This TCR beta chain was sequenced during a study of control samples from healthy donors and cancer patients. Assay used: immunoSEQ multiplex PCR; TCRdb lists only in-frame clones, some missing. There are some 190,000 clones in the sample; approximately 90% occur only once, and over 1.5% lies in the top ten. V was clipped by 4 bases and J by 6 bases; unmatched bases: 8. The CDR3 spans 14 residues. CDR1 and CDR2 from the germline V gene are SGHDT and YYEEEE. The chain employs TRBV5-6 and TRBJ1-2, with 8 bases matching TRBD1. The sequence was obtained from a man in his thirties or forties in good health. The specimen was blood. CDR3 DNA sequence: TGTGCCAGCAGCCTCGGACAGGGTGTGCATGGCTACACCTTC. This gives the protein CASSLGQGVHGYTF.